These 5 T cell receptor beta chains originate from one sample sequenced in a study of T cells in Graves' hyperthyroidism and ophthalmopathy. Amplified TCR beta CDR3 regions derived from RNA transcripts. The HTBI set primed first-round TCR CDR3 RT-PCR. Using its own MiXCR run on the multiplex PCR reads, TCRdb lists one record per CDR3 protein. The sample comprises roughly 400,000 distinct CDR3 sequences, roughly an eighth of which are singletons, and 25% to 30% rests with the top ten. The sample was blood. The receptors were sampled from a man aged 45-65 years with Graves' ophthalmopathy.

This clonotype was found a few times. CDR3 in DNA: TGTGCCAGCAGTAGTTTTTCGCTGGCCGATCAGCCCCAGCATTTT. Residues: CASSSFSLADQPQHF. The J gene is TRBJ1-5, the V gene TRBV27; no clear D gene. The CDR3 consists of 15 residues. V shed 5 bases and J shed 5 bases, with 16 bases lying between them. Germline V lookup: CDR1 MNHEY, CDR2 SMNVEV (reference sequence).

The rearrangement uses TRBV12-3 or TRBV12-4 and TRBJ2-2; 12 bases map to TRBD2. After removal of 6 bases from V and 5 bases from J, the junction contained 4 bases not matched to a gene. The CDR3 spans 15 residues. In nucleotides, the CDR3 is TGTGCCAGCAGACGGACTAGCGGGATTACCGGGGAGCTGTTTTTT. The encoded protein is CASRRTSGITGELFF.

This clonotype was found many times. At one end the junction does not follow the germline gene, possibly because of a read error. The DNA of the CDR3 is TGTGCCAGCAGCCTCGGGACAGGGAACTGTGGCTACACCTTC. Translation: CASSLGTGNCGYTF. The V call is TRBV12-3 or TRBV12-4, the J call TRBJ1-2; 9 bases agree with TRBD1. The CDR3 spans 14 residues.

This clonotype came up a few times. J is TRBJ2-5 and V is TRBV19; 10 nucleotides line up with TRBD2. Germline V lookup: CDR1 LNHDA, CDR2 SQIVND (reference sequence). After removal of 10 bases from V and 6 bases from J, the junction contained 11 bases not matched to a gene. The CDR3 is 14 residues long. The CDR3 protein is CATAPGLAWQTQYF. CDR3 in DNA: TGTGCCACCGCACCGGGACTAGCGTGGCAGACCCAGTACTTC.

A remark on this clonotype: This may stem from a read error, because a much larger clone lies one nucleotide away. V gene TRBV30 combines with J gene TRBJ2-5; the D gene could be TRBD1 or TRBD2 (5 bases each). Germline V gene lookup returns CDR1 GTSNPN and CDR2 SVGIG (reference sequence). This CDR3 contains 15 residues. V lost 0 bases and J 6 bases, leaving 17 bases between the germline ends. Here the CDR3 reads CAWSVDLGRPKTQYF. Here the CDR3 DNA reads TGTGCCTGGAGTGTCGACTTGGGACGGCCGAAGACCCAGTACTTC.